This entry lists 3 T cell receptor beta chains sequenced from one sample in a study of siplizumab effects on memory and regulatory T cells. Here immunoSEQ multiplex PCR was the method, and the copy in TCRdb shows in-frame clones only, minus some. Among around 95,000 clones listed, around 90% were seen once. Sequencing was carried out using CD4+ T cells sorted from blood. These receptors all come from a human donor in good health.

A single count supports this clone. The chain has TRBV7-3 and TRBJ2-3; tentatively, D is TRBD2 (5 bases). Between the trimmed V and J ends, which lost 5 bases and 1 base, there was a span of 16 bases. This CDR3 is built from 16 residues. The germline CDR1 and CDR2 sequences are SGHTA and FQGTGA. CDR3 DNA: TGTGCCAGCAGCCAAGTGGAGGCAGGAGGCACAGATACGCAGTATTTT. Amino acids: CASSQVEAGGTDTQYF.

CDR3 bases: TGTGCCAGCAGTCCCACTAGCGGGGGGGCGGGTAATGAGCAGTTCTTC. It specifies CASSPTSGGAGNEQFF. The rearrangement uses TRBV6-6 and TRBJ2-1; TRBD2 agrees at 13 bases. The CDR3 is made up of 16 amino acids. Trimming cost V 5 bases and J 7 bases; bases outside gene matches: 8. Germline lookup yields CDR1 MNHNY and CDR2 SVGAGI (reference sequence).

In this sample, this clone turned up a few times. The V call is TRBV7-2, the J call TRBJ1-4, with D maybe TRBD1 (6 bases). Trimming removed 5 bases from V and 13 bases from J, with 14 bases in between. The CDR3 has 12 residues. Germline V gene lookup returns CDR1 SGHTA and CDR2 FQGNSA. The CDR3 spells CASSPVQGRLFF. The CDR3 coding sequence is TGTGCCAGCAGCCCCGTACAGGGAAGACTGTTTTTT.